The present entry profiles one T cell receptor beta chain with its context. Its specificity is unknown. This entry is derived from a study of cytomegalovirus exposure and HLA in healthy donors. Study-wide results and caveats: In vitro data verified a few CMV-associated chains as specific for CMV antigens.

PCR amplification relied on 60 Vbeta primers (plus 13 Jbeta primers). Sequencing was performed with immunoSEQ multiplex PCR; in TCRdb, only in-frame clones are kept and a portion is missing. This sample contains around 45,000 clones. V gave up 5 bases and J gave up 9 bases; unmatched junction bases: 10. Germline V gives CDR1 SGDLS, CDR2 YYNGEE. The CDR3 extends over 13 amino acids. The receptor was derived from a male donor in good health and CMV-seronegative. Sequenced input: PBMCs. This chain uses TRBV9 with TRBJ1-1; 7 bases are shared with TRBD1. The DNA for the CDR3 is TGTGCCAGCAGTCCCGGGACAGCTATCCAAGCTTTCTTT. This translates into CASSPGTAIQAFF.